This T cell receptor (beta chain) derives from a study of shared clonotypes between healthy human individuals. Overall study results and limits: Sampling included only blood; tissue repertoires likely differ.

Trimming at V came to 5 bases and at J to 6 bases, leaving 17 bases not matched to a gene. The CDR3 contains 17 residues. The germline V gene encodes CDR1 MDHEN and CDR2 SYDVKM. Concerning this clone: Its antigen is unknown.

Method: immunoSEQ multiplex PCR; TCRdb's copy keeps in-frame clones and lacks some. The sample includes roughly 410,000 clones, 96% seen only once; the top ten take around 0.32%. V gene TRBV28 combines with J gene TRBJ2-7; 9 nucleotides agree with TRBD2. The sequenced material came from memory CD8+ T cells sorted from blood. Subset here: CD45RO+ cells pooled with CCR7-negative TemRA cells. The sequence was collected from a man younger than 40 in good health. CDR3 loop: CASSLPPGIAGASEQYF. The CDR3 DNA sequence: TGTGCCAGCAGTCTACCACCGGGGATAGCGGGAGCTTCCGAGCAGTACTTC.